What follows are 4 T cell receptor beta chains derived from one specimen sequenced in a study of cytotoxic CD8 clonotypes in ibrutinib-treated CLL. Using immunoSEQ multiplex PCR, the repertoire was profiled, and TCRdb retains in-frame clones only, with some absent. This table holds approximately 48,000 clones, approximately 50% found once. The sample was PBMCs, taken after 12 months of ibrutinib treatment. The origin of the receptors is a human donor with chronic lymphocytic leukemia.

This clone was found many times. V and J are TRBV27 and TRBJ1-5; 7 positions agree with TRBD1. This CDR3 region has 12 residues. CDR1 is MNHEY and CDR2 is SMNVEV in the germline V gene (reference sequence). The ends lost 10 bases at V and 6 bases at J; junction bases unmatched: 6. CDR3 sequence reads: CATRQGTQPQHF. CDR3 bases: TGTGCCACCCGACAGGGTACTCAGCCCCAGCATTTT.

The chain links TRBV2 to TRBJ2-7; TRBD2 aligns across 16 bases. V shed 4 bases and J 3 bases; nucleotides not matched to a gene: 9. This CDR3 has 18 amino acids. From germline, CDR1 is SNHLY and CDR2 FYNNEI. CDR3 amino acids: CASSGSGTSGRGFYEQYF. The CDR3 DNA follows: TGTGCCAGCAGTGGCTCCGGGACTAGCGGGAGGGGATTCTACGAGCAGTACTTC.

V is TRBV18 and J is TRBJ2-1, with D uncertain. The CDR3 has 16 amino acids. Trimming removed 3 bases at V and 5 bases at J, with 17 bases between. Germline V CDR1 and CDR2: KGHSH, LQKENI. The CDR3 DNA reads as TGTGCCAGCTCACCGGTCCCCGTCCTGGGCCACAATGAGCAGTTCTTC. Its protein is CASSPVPVLGHNEQFF.

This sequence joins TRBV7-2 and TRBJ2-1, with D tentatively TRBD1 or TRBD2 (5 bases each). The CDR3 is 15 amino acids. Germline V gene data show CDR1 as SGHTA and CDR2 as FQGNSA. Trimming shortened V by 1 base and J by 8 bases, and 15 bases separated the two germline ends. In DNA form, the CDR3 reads TGTGCCAGCAGCTTAGGGCCCGGGACCGAGTATGAGCAGTTCTTC. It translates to CASSLGPGTEYEQFF.